Each of the 3 T cell receptor beta chains below was sequenced from the same sample in a study of blood T cells in healthy people across ages. The use of a sample-barcoded 5' primer and a J-beta primer mix characterized a second PCR of about 6 to 12 cycles. TCRdb re-called the 5' RACE reads through MiXCR, storing one row per CDR3 protein. The sample includes hundreds of thousands of distinct CDR3 sequences, 58% seen only once; the top ten take approximately 23%. The sample taken for sequencing was blood. These receptors all come from a man aged 25 to 40 in good health.

V is TRBV7-3 and J is TRBJ2-3; maybe TRBD2 (5 bases). Trimming removed 2 bases from V and 2 bases from J, with 11 bases in between. This CDR3 is 15 amino acids long. Germline V gives CDR1 SGHTA, CDR2 FQGTGA. CDR3 protein: CASSLHRTFTDTQYF. The CDR3 region has the DNA TGTGCCAGCAGCTTACATCGGACTTTCACAGATACGCAGTATTTT.

This clonotype was observed a few times. The chain recombines TRBV7-2 with TRBJ2-4, with D uncertain. Trimming stripped 1 base from V and 13 bases from J, with 14 bases between. Germline-derived CDR1 and CDR2 are SGHTA and FQGNSA. This CDR3 is 13 amino acids long. CDR3 sequence (DNA): TGTGCCAGCAGCTTAGAGACGACCACGCAGCAGTACTTC. This codes for CASSLETTTQQYF. The full variable domain, its missing parts supplied by reference TRBV7-2 and TRBJ2-4, is GAGVSQSPSNKVTEKGKDVELRCDPISGHTALYWYRQSLGQGLEFLIYFQGNSAPDKSGLPSDRFSAERTGGSVSTLTIQRTQQEDSAVYLCASSLETTTQQYFGAGTRLSVL.

The CDR3 DNA follows: TGTGCCAGCAAAGGACCAGCGTCCTATGGCTACACCTTC. Amino acids: CASKGPASYGYTF. The rearrangement links TRBV6-5 to TRBJ1-2; D gene uncertain. The germline V gene has CDR1 MNHEY and CDR2 SVGAGI. The CDR3 runs to 13 residues. The germline V and J ends were trimmed by 7 bases and 4 bases, with 13 bases remaining between them.